The clone carrying this T cell receptor (beta chain) came up a few times. Antigen specificity is unknown. The read halts 3 residues ahead of the CDR3 end, with the missing end drawn from the germline J gene. These data belong to a study of T cell clonality in common variable immunodeficiency. All CVID subjects were on immunoglobulin replacement for at least one year. Regarding the study as a whole: Shared TCRbeta clones were fewer between CVID subjects than controls. T cell subpopulation sequencing would be needed to explain CVID clonality. Links between repertoire features and CVID complications were heterogeneity-limited. Fewer deletions and N-nucleotide insertions were reportedly seen in common variable immunodeficiency TCR beta sequences.

Germline CDR1 KGHSH, CDR2 LQKENI. The CDR3 covers 15 residues. V trimming: 2 bases; J trimming: 3 bases; junction bases outside the gene matches: 0. Repertoires were generated with immunoSEQ multiplex PCR, while TCRdb's copy carries only in-frame clones and drops some. Observed in the sample are around 19,000 clones, none of them singletons. This chain connects TRBV18 to TRBJ2-5; TRBD2 matches 13 bases. The clonotype originates from a human donor with common variable immunodeficiency. Sequencing input: peripheral blood mononuclear cells. The CDR3 reads CASSPTSGREETQYF. CDR3 bases read: TGTGCCAGCTCACCAACTAGCGGGAGGGAAGAGACC.